The 19 T cell receptor beta chains below all came from one sample that was sequenced in a study of cytomegalovirus exposure and HLA in healthy donors. The PCR employed 60 Vbeta primers together with 13 Jbeta primers. Sequencing was performed with immunoSEQ multiplex PCR; in TCRdb, only in-frame clones are kept and a portion is missing. Here the sample spans approximately 100,000 clones, about 83% being singletons. Sequenced input: PBMCs. These receptors all come from a female donor in good health and CMV-seropositive.

J is TRBJ1-2 and V is TRBV28; 8 bases fit TRBD1. With 4 bases clipped from V and 4 bases from J, the junction kept 11 bases outside the gene matches. The CDR3 covers 16 residues. Looked up from germline, CDR1 is MDHEN and CDR2 is SYDVKM. The CDR3 spells CASSSRTGKGGYGYTF. The CDR3 region has the DNA TGTGCCAGCAGTTCCCGGACAGGGAAGGGTGGCTATGGCTACACCTTC.

The count of this clone is one. This chain joins TRBV7-3 and TRBJ2-2; 13 nucleotides agree with TRBD2. Unmatched junction bases numbered 5, after V lost 4 bases and J lost 3 bases. The CDR3 has 17 amino acids. Germline V gives CDR1 SGHTA, CDR2 FQGTGA. The DNA for the CDR3 is TGTGCCAGCAGCTCCGTAGGACTAGCGGGGGACACCGGGGAGCTGTTTTTT. Translated, it gives CASSSVGLAGDTGELFF.

The V call is TRBV5-4, the J call TRBJ2-2; 10 nucleotides align to TRBD1. The CDR3 runs 17 residues. Per the germline V gene, CDR1 is SGHNT and CDR2 is YYREEE (reference sequence). J lost 0 bases, V lost 6 bases, and 8 bases had no gene match. CDR3 DNA: TGTGCCAGCACCAAGCCGGGACAGGGGTCGAACACCGGGGAGCTGTTTTTT. The encoded protein is CASTKPGQGSNTGELFF.

The chain joins TRBV6-6 to TRBJ2-1; 11 bases align to TRBD2. The CDR3 contains 15 residues. Germline V gives CDR1 MNHNY, CDR2 SVGAGI (reference sequence). Trimming at V came to 6 bases and at J to 6 bases, leaving 7 bases not matched to a gene. The CDR3 spells CASRQLAGGGNEQFF. Here the CDR3 DNA reads TGTGCCAGCAGACAGCTAGCGGGGGGTGGCAATGAGCAGTTCTTC.

The genes are TRBV6-5 and TRBJ1-1; 7 bases line up with TRBD1. CDR1 and CDR2 (germline): MNHEY, SVGAGI. CDR3 length: 16 amino acids. After removal of 0 bases from V and 1 base from J, the junction contained 5 bases not matched to a gene. This chain's CDR3 is CASSYSNYRGNTEAFF. CDR3 sequence (DNA): TGTGCCAGCAGTTACTCGAATTACAGGGGGAACACTGAAGCTTTCTTT.

This clone occurred once. The rearrangement links TRBV5-1 to TRBJ2-5, with a possible D match to TRBD1 (6 bases). CDR3 length: 18 residues. Trimming pared 3 bases from V and 0 bases from J, leaving 21 bases between. Per germline, CDR1 SGHRS and CDR2 YFSETQ. CDR3 loop: CASSSRPTGPTYQETQYF. As DNA, the CDR3 is TGCGCCAGCAGCTCCCGCCCGACAGGTCCGACGTACCAAGAGACCCAGTACTTC.

The chain employs TRBV19 and TRBJ1-4; TRBD1 agrees at 9 bases. Germline trimming cut 4 bases from V and 7 bases from J; bases unmatched to any gene: 7. Germline CDR1 is LNHDA and CDR2 is SQIVND (reference sequence). The CDR3 contains 15 residues. CDR3 sequence (DNA): TGTGCCAGTAGTACATATTCGGGACAGGGTGAAAAACTGTTTTTT. This codes for CASSTYSGQGEKLFF. Variable domain in full (rest from reference TRBV19 and TRBJ1-4): DGGITQSPKYLFRKEGQNVTLSCEQNLNHDAMYWYRQDPGQGLRLIYYSQIVNDFQKGDIAEGYSVSREKKESFPLTVTSAQKNPTAFYLCASSTYSGQGEKLFFGSGTQLSVL.

This sequence joins TRBV30 and TRBJ1-2, with a weak D call TRBD1 (5 bases). This CDR3 has 13 residues. The germline gives CDR1 GTSNPN, CDR2 SVGIG (reference sequence). Trimming shortened V by 7 bases and J by 8 bases, and 20 bases separated the two germline ends. The CDR3 coding sequence is TGTGCCTTGGGAAGGGGCCTAGTCCGGGGCTACACCTTC. Amino acids: CALGRGLVRGYTF.

The chain is built from TRBV19 and TRBJ1-5; D might be TRBD1 (5 bases). The CDR3 runs 14 residues. Trimming pared 4 bases from V and 6 bases from J, leaving 13 bases between. Germline loops: CDR1 LNHDA, CDR2 SQIVND (reference sequence). The DNA of the CDR3 is TGTGCCAGTAGTACCGTTCAGGGCCGTCAGCCCCAGCATTTT. This codes for CASSTVQGRQPQHF.

The chain has TRBV7-9 and TRBJ1-2; the D gene is possibly TRBD1 (5 bases). Trimming removed 1 base at V and 0 bases at J, with 12 bases between. This CDR3 is built from 16 residues. Germline CDR1 SEHNR, CDR2 FQNEAQ (reference sequence). The CDR3 DNA reads TGTGCCAGCAGCTTAGGCGTACAGGCGACTAACTATGGCTACACCTTC. Its translation is CASSLGVQATNYGYTF.

The count of this clone is one. The gene calls are TRBV5-1 and TRBJ1-5; tentatively, D is TRBD1 (6 bases). Germline assignment: CDR1 SGHRS and CDR2 YFSETQ. V lost 5 bases to trimming and J lost 4 bases, with 16 bases between them. The CDR3 has 15 amino acids. The CDR3 DNA follows: TGCGCCAGCAGACAATCAGGGGCCCAGAATCAGCCCCAGCATTTT. Amino acid sequence: CASRQSGAQNQPQHF.

The rearrangement joins TRBV18 to TRBJ2-1; 9 bases fit TRBD2. Per the germline V gene, CDR1 is KGHSH and CDR2 is LQKENI. After removal of 2 bases from V and 5 bases from J, the junction contained 4 bases not matched to a gene. The CDR3 runs to 15 residues. The CDR3 nucleotides are TGTGCCAGCTCACCAAGGCGGGAGGGCAACAATGAGCAGTTCTTC. Translation gives CASSPRREGNNEQFF. Variable domain in full (rest from reference TRBV18 and TRBJ2-1): NAGVMQNPRHLVRRRGQEARLRCSPMKGHSHVYWYRQLPEEGLKFMVYLQKENIIDESGMPKERFSAEFPKEGPSILRIQQVVRGDSAAYFCASSPRREGNNEQFFGPGTRLTVL.

This chain uses TRBV30 with TRBJ2-2; a weak D match, TRBD1 (5 bases). Germline CDR1 is GTSNPN and CDR2 is SVGIG (reference sequence). V dropped 0 bases and J dropped 0 bases, with 8 bases sitting between them. The CDR3 is made up of 15 amino acids. The CDR3 nucleotides read TGTGCCTGGAGTGTACTGACAGCGAACACCGGGGAGCTGTTTTTT. This translates into CAWSVLTANTGELFF. Combining the CDR3 with reference TRBV30 and TRBJ2-2 gives the whole variable domain SQTIHQWPATLVQPVGSPLSLECTVEGTSNPNLYWYRQAAGRGLQLLFYSVGIGQISSEVPQNLSASRPQDRQFILSSKKLLLSDSGFYLCAWSVLTANTGELFFGEGSRLTVL.

This rearrangement joins TRBV30 to TRBJ2-2; TRBD1 might be the D (7 bases). Germline CDR1 and CDR2: GTSNPN and SVGIG (reference sequence). The V end lost 3 bases, the J end lost 1 base, and 12 bases lay between the germline ends. The CDR3 covers 15 residues. Here the CDR3 DNA reads TGTGCCTGGAGCCAGGGGGGACAGAACACCGGGGAGCTGTTTTTT. This sequence encodes CAWSQGGQNTGELFF.

With regard to this clone: At one of its ends the junction is not consistent with the germline gene, which may arise from a read error. The CDR3 loop reads CASSLAGPVDTQYF. As DNA, the CDR3 is TGTGCCAGCAGCCTAGCGGGGCCCGTGGATACGCAGTATTTT. This chain joins TRBV7-2 and TRBJ2-3; 9 bases align to TRBD2. The CDR3 spans 14 residues. In germline, CDR1 is SGHTA, CDR2 FQGNSA.

This clone has only a few counts. This chain joins TRBV15 and TRBJ1-4; D is uncertain. Germline lookup yields CDR1 LNHNV and CDR2 YYDKDF (reference sequence). V was clipped by 0 bases and J by 8 bases, with 16 bases between them. This CDR3 region has 16 residues. Here the CDR3 reads CATSRDQRVAREKLFF. As DNA, the CDR3 is TGTGCCACCAGCAGAGACCAAAGGGTAGCGAGGGAAAAACTGTTTTTT.

This chain joins TRBV5-1 and TRBJ2-1; tentatively, D is TRBD2 (5 bases). V dropped 0 bases and J dropped 4 bases, with 8 bases sitting between them. Germline V lookup: CDR1 SGHRS, CDR2 YFSETQ. This CDR3 contains 14 residues. The CDR3 DNA sequence: TGCGCCAGCAGCTTGGGGTCGGGGTACAATGAGCAGTTCTTC. The encoded protein is CASSLGSGYNEQFF.

V usage is TRBV5-1 and J usage is TRBJ2-1; 9 nucleotides match TRBD2. The length of the CDR3 is 15 residues. From germline, CDR1 is SGHRS and CDR2 YFSETQ. The V gene end was trimmed by 0 bases and the J gene end by 10 bases; junction bases not matched to a gene: 8. Written as DNA, the CDR3 is TGCGCCAGCAGCTTGGGACTAGCGGCCCCAAGAGAGCAGTTCTTC. It encodes CASSLGLAAPREQFF.

The chain couples TRBV7-9 to TRBJ1-3, with 10 bases lining up with TRBD1. Germline V CDR1 and CDR2: SEHNR, FQNEAQ (reference sequence). Trimming removed 5 bases from V and 0 bases from J; junction bases left unmatched: 4. The CDR3 totals 16 residues. CDR3 loop: CASSLRTGGSGNTIYF. The CDR3 DNA is TGTGCCAGCAGCCTTAGGACAGGGGGCTCTGGAAACACCATATATTTT.